This TCR beta chain is from a study of blood T cell repertoires in COVID-19. The protocol was immunoSEQ multiplex PCR, while the TCRdb copy is restricted to in-frame clones and leaves out a portion. The sample consists of about 340,000 clones, 65% to 90% of them appearing once. Trimming took 3 bases from V and 10 from J; bases not matched to a gene: 8. This CDR3 contains 14 residues. Germline V gives CDR1 MGHRA, CDR2 YSYEKL. The receptor was derived from a woman in her thirties or forties with acute COVID-19. The chain has TRBV4-1 and TRBJ1-2; 10 bases match TRBD1. The source material was PBMCs or T cells enriched from blood (not recorded which). The CDR3 protein is CASSHLGQGPDYTF. The CDR3 bases are TGCGCCAGCAGCCACCTGGGACAGGGGCCCGACTACACCTTC.